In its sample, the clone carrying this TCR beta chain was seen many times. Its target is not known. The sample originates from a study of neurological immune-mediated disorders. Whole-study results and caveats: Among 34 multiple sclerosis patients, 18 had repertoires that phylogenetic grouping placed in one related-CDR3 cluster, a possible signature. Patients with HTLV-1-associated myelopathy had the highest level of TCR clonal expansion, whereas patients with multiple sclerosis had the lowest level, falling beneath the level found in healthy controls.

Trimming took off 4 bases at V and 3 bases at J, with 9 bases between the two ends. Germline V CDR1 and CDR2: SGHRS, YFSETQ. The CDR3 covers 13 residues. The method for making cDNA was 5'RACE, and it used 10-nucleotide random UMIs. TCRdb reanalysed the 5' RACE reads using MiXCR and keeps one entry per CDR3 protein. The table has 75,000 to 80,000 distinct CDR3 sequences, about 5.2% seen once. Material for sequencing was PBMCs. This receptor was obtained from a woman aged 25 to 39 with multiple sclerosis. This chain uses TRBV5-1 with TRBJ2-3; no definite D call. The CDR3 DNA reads TGCGCCAGCAGCCCTCAATGGACAGATACGCAGTATTTT. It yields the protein CASSPQWTDTQYF.